This TCR beta chain was observed in a study of blood T cells in healthy people across ages (dated by TCRdb to the mid-2010s). About the investigation overall: In model experiments, template switching captured roughly one uniquely barcoded TCR beta cDNA molecule for every two T cells. The study analyzed two additional independent replicas of 1 million unique cDNA reads from the same blood draw for two donors, one aged 18 to 30 and one aged 80 or older. To track age-related changes in TCR beta repertoire diversity, the study relied on deep sequencing normalized with unique cDNA molecular identifiers. To avoid experimental bias, donors of different ages were randomly spread across the sequencing lanes. Four age groups were formed from the donors: young (average approximately 17 years), middle-aged (just under 40), aged (about 62) and long-lived (approximately 78). Here is what the overall study found, with its caveats: As age increased, observed TCR beta diversity per million T cells dropped in a roughly linear way, and a significant reduction was already evident by age 40. Estimates of total diversity based on one million sequenced T cells were considered lower bounds and underestimates. Because donor CMV infection status was unknown, age-related changes in expanded clonotypes were potentially confounded. The percentage of naive T cells measured by flow cytometry correlated strongly with observed TCR beta diversity. Compared with the aged group, more naive CD4+ T cells, fewer expanded clones and increased TCR diversity were shown by the long-lived group, suggesting age selection. Since profiling was done on bulk unsorted PBMCs, naive and antigen-experienced compartments could not be conclusively compared.

Systemically healthy Caucasian individuals from Russia, around 39 in total and aged about 6 to 95 years, were included as donors. Each donor gave 8 to 10 milliliters of peripheral blood, drawn into EDTA-treated Vacutainer tubes. Ficoll-Paque density-gradient centrifugation was used to isolate PBMCs, with at least 7 million obtained per sample. Trizol reagent was used to extract total RNA from PBMCs, with at least 5 micrograms per sample. For every donor, flow cytometry on a PBMC aliquot measured the percentage of naive CD45RAhigh/CD27high T cells. In the case of this clonotype: The antigen this receptor binds is unknown. No base qualities exist here, and no much larger clone lies one base off it.

The receptor library was made with 5' RACE. The sample was run on an Illumina HiSeq 2500. A second PCR of roughly 7 to 12 cycles was performed with a sample-barcoded 5' primer and a J-beta primer mix. A template-switch 5' adaptor carrying 12 random nucleotides introduced a unique molecular identifier onto each TCR beta cDNA molecule. Each sample yielded at least 2.5 million CDR3-containing paired-end reads. The Mint cDNA synthesis kit, primed by a TRBC-specific oligonucleotide, was used to synthesize first-strand cDNA from all RNA. Following uracil-DNA glycosylase treatment, a first 18-cycle PCR with universal primers M1SS and BC2_uni_R was performed on all cDNA. As for the authors' bioinformatics: For normalization, 1 million high-quality reads were randomly selected from each sample, with every read carrying a distinct molecular identifier. Instead of being binned into consensus sequences, reads with shared molecular identifiers were discarded. MiTCR, run with a Q25 quality threshold and the strictest error-elimination algorithm, handled CDR3 identification, clonotype clustering and error correction. A nonparametric unseen species model using Euler transformation provided a lower-bound estimate of total TCR beta diversity. TCRdb redid the processing of the public reads, applying fastp at Q25 and MiXCR, and retained in-frame beta chains. All rows with the same CDR3 protein become a single entry with the most common DNA and genes. The V and J calls come from TCRdb's annotation, not from the publication. A total of about 900,000 distinct CDR3 sequences appear in this sample, roughly 52% of them only once. Around an eighth of the sample is held by the ten biggest clonotypes.

From the cysteine up to the phenylalanine, the CDR3 has a length of 13 residues. Just CDR3 DNA is preserved here, 39 bases in frame from base 1. The junction carries 12 bases between V and J, which are trimmed by 5 bases and 5 bases respectively. This TCR came from a young man in good health. The chain employs TRBV12-3 or TRBV12-4 and TRBJ1-2; a tentative D match to TRBD1 spans 6 bases. Specimen: blood. In nucleotide form, the sequence is TGTGCCAGCAGTACGATCACAGGGTATGGCTACACCTTC. This codes for CASSTITGYGYTF.